These 18 T cell receptor beta chains were sequenced from one sample in a study of response to subunit inactivated influenza vaccine. One entry per CDR3 protein results from TCRdb running MiXCR on the RT-PCR reads. Here the sample spans approximately 310,000 distinct CDR3 sequences, 20% to 25% being singletons. This specimen was PBMCs from blood, taken approximately 22 months after vaccination. Receptor source: a man between 50 and 75 years old who received an inactivated influenza vaccine.

This clonotype was detected only a few times. The rearrangement uses TRBV11-2 and TRBJ2-6; D is perhaps TRBD1 (6 bases). The CDR3 runs to 20 residues. From germline, CDR1 is SGHAT and CDR2 FQNNGV. Trimming removed 1 base at V and 5 bases at J, with 24 bases between. The CDR3 reads CASSLGFLDRKTSWANVLTF. CDR3 bases: TGTGCCAGCAGCTTAGGGTTCCTGGACAGAAAAACCTCCTGGGCCAACGTCCTGACTTTC.

This sequence joins TRBV28 and TRBJ2-3, with TRBD2 identical over 9 bases. The junction had 7 bases not matched to a gene; V was cut back by 5 bases and J by 4 bases. Germline values: CDR1 MDHEN, CDR2 SYDVKM. This CDR3 has 15 amino acids. The CDR3 reads CASSTSAGGPDTQYF. Written as DNA, the CDR3 is TGTGCCAGCAGTACGTCAGCGGGGGGCCCAGATACGCAGTATTTT.

The genes are TRBV20-1 and TRBJ1-6; 10 positions match TRBD1. J lost 9 bases, V lost 5 bases, and 4 bases had no gene match. The CDR3 sequence is 13 residues long. The V gene's germline CDR1 is DFQATT and CDR2 SNEGSKA (reference sequence). The CDR3 DNA reads as TGCAGTGCTGGTCGGGACAGGGGTTCACCCCTCCACTTT. Translated, it gives CSAGRDRGSPLHF.

The CDR3 sequence is CSARRLPDSSFSSTDTQYF. The CDR3 DNA sequence: TGCAGTGCTAGACGCCTCCCGGACAGTTCCTTCTCTAGCACAGATACGCAGTATTTT. The V and J genes are TRBV20-1 and TRBJ2-3, with D possibly TRBD1 on 6 matching bases. Trimming stripped 2 bases from V and 0 bases from J, with 24 bases between. The CDR3 covers 19 residues. Germline V gene data show CDR1 as DFQATT and CDR2 as SNEGSKA (reference sequence).

This clonotype was seen at least ten times. The chain recombines TRBV12-3 or TRBV12-4 with TRBJ1-5; D gene uncertain. The CDR3 runs to 12 residues. V lost 7 bases and J 5 bases, leaving 9 bases between the germline ends. CDR3 residues: CASTLSDQPQHF. DNA of the CDR3: TGTGCCAGCACCCTGTCAGATCAGCCCCAGCATTTT.

The table lists this clonotype with a few counts. In DNA, the CDR3 is TGTGCCAGCAGGCTAACAGGGGGATACGAGCAGTACTTC. Translating it yields CASRLTGGYEQYF. V gene TRBV14 combines with J gene TRBJ2-7; 8 nucleotides agree with TRBD1. CDR3 length equals 13 residues. Looked up from germline, CDR1 is SGHDN and CDR2 is FVKESK. Germline trimming cut 6 bases from V and 4 bases from J; bases unmatched to any gene: 5. The whole variable domain, filled in from reference TRBV14 and TRBJ2-7, reads EAGVTQFPSHSVIEKGQTVTLRCDPISGHDNLYWYRRVMGKEIKFLLHFVKESKQDESGMPNNRFLAERTGGTYSTLKVQPAELEDSGVYFCASRLTGGYEQYFGPGTRLTVT.

This clonotype was seen many times. The rearrangement joins TRBV11-2 to TRBJ1-4; D is unresolved. This CDR3 contains 13 residues. Trimming removed 1 base at V and 8 bases at J, with 8 bases between. Germline CDR1 and CDR2: SGHAT and FQNNGV. CDR3 amino acids: CASSLGSGEKLFF. CDR3 in DNA: TGTGCCAGCAGCTTAGGGTCAGGCGAAAAACTGTTTTTT.

This sequence joins TRBV20-1 and TRBJ2-5, with TRBD2 identical over 12 bases. V was pared by 4 bases and J by 4 bases, with 7 bases of the junction left unmatched. The CDR3 consists of 15 residues. In germline, CDR1 is DFQATT, CDR2 SNEGSKA (reference sequence). The CDR3 coding sequence is TGCAGTGCTATGAGGCTAGCGGGAGGGCGAGAGACCCAGTACTTC. Protein sequence: CSAMRLAGGRETQYF.

The rearrangement uses TRBV6-2 or TRBV6-3 and TRBJ1-1, with 8 bases that match TRBD1. CDR3 length equals 14 residues. In germline, CDR1 is MNHEY, CDR2 SVGEGT. The V gene end was trimmed by 6 bases and the J gene end by 4 bases; junction bases not matched to a gene: 7. DNA for the CDR3: TGTGCCAGCAGGACAGGGGCTAGTTCCACTGAAGCTTTCTTT. Protein sequence: CASRTGASSTEAFF.

This rearrangement joins TRBV29-1 to TRBJ1-1; D call uncertain. Trimming took 4 bases from V and 6 from J, leaving 6 bases between them. Germline CDR1 reads SQVTM; CDR2 reads ANQGSEA. This CDR3 contains 10 residues. The CDR3 bases are TGCAGCGTTGTCGGGGCTGAAGCTTTCTTT. It is translated as CSVVGAEAFF.

J is TRBJ1-6 and V is TRBV7-9, with 8 bases identical to TRBD1. Germline loops: CDR1 SEHNR, CDR2 FQNEAQ (reference sequence). There are 15 residues in the CDR3. The junction had 7 bases not matched to a gene; V was cut back by 8 bases and J by 4 bases. Here the CDR3 reads CASQNGQGYNSPLHF. Written as DNA, the CDR3 is TGTGCCAGCCAGAATGGACAGGGTTATAATTCACCCCTCCACTTT.

CDR3 sequence reads: CASSLGRGRPGFTEAFF. CDR3 DNA: TGTGCCAGCAGCTTAGGCAGGGGGCGCCCTGGGTTCACTGAAGCTTTCTTT. The chain combines TRBV7-9 with TRBJ1-1, with 8 bases matching TRBD1. Germline CDR1 and CDR2: SEHNR and FQNEAQ (reference sequence). The junction had 11 bases not matched to a gene; V was cut back by 1 base and J by 4 bases. The CDR3 sequence is 17 residues long.

The sample holds a few counts of this clonotype. The rearrangement joins TRBV6-5 to TRBJ1-2; D unclear. The CDR3 length is 12 residues. Germline CDR1 and CDR2: MNHEY and SVGAGI. V dropped 9 bases and J dropped 4 bases, with 12 bases sitting between them. The chain's CDR3 is CASSSESYGYTF. In nucleotides, the CDR3 is TGTGCCAGTTCTTCAGAGTCCTATGGCTACACCTTC.

This clonotype showed up just a few times. This chain connects TRBV29-1 to TRBJ2-3; TRBD2 agrees at 7 bases. From germline, CDR1 is SQVTM and CDR2 ANQGSEA. The CDR3 runs to 15 residues. V lost 6 bases to trimming and J lost 0 bases; unmatched junction nucleotides: 9. CDR3 in amino acids: CSVGIAGTSTDTQYF. The CDR3 bases are TGCAGCGTGGGGATAGCGGGTACTAGCACAGATACGCAGTATTTT.

V is TRBV5-6 and J is TRBJ2-5, with D maybe TRBD2 (6 bases). The CDR3 totals 15 residues. Germline CDR1 is SGHDT and CDR2 is YYEEEE. Trimming removed 1 base at V and 4 bases at J, with 14 bases between. CDR3 protein: CASSLKTRLRETQYF. DNA for the CDR3: TGTGCCAGCAGCTTGAAGACTAGGTTAAGAGAGACCCAGTACTTC.

CDR3 DNA sequence: TGTGCCAGCAGTCCCGGGCCTGGGGGCTACACCTTC. Its translation: CASSPGPGGYTF. The chain links TRBV6-5 to TRBJ1-2; D is unclear. In germline, CDR1 is MNHEY, CDR2 SVGAGI. The V end was cut by 5 bases, the J end by 8 bases, with 12 bases between. The CDR3 covers 12 residues.

A few counts support this clonotype. The chain employs TRBV27 and TRBJ2-3, with 9 bases lining up with TRBD1. CDR1 and CDR2 (germline): MNHEY, SMNVEV (reference sequence). This CDR3 is 14 amino acids long. V dropped 5 bases and J dropped 7; count of bases not matched to a gene: 7. The CDR3: CASSRTGEGNTQYF. In DNA, the CDR3 is TGTGCCAGCAGTAGGACAGGGGAGGGCAATACGCAGTATTTT.

This clonotype was counted a few times. The V call is TRBV28, the J call TRBJ2-5; 10 nucleotides agree with TRBD2. The CDR3 spans 18 residues. The junction had 16 bases not matched to a gene; V was cut back by 5 bases and J by 4 bases. Germline values: CDR1 MDHEN, CDR2 SYDVKM. CDR3 region: CASSVASGRNLVLETQYF. As DNA, the CDR3 is TGTGCCAGCAGTGTTGCTAGCGGGAGAAACTTGGTGTTAGAGACCCAGTACTTC.